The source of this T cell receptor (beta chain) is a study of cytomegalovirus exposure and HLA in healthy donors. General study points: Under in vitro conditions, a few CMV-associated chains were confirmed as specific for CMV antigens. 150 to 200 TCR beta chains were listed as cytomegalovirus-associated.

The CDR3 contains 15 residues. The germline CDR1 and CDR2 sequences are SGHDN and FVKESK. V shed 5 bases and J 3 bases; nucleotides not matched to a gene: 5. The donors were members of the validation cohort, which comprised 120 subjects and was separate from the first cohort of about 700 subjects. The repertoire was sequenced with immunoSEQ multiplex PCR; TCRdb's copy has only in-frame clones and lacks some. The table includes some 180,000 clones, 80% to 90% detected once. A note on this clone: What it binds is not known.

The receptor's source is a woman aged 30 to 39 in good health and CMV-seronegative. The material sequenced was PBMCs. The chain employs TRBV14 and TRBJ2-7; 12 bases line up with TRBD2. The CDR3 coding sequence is TGTGCCAGCAGCACCAGACTAGCGGGAGACTACGAGCAGTACTTC. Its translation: CASSTRLAGDYEQYF.